A selection of T cell receptor beta chains follows, all from one sample in a study of technical replicates of blood from a few donors. Assay: immunoSEQ multiplex PCR; the TCRdb copy retains only in-frame clones and omits some. The repertoire holds approximately 70,000 clones, about 92% seen once, with 0.42% in the top ten. Sequenced: T cells isolated from PBMCs. The receptors stem from a human donor in good health. CDR3s include the opening cysteine and the closing phenylalanine or tryptophan. Fields, in order: clone size, V gene, J gene, D gene, CDR3 protein, CDR3 DNA. A D gene is named only where the DNA matches it firmly. Not every row has a clone size; where given, it reads once, few, many or a size class.

NA	TRBV25-1	TRBJ1-3	NA	CASSDYDIGNTIYF	TGTGCCAGCAGTGATTATGACATTGGAAACACCATATATTTT
NA	TRBV4-3	TRBJ1-5	TRBD1	CASSHDWTGASNQPQHF	TGCGCCAGCAGCCACGATTGGACAGGGGCTAGCAATCAGCCCCAGCATTTT
NA	TRBV5-1	TRBJ2-5	TRBD2	CASSLALAGVQETQYF	TGCGCCAGCAGCTTGGCACTAGCGGGAGTCCAAGAGACCCAGTACTTC
NA	TRBV15	TRBJ2-7	NA	CATSRDHGRYYEQYF	TGTGCCACCAGCAGAGATCACGGGAGATACTACGAGCAGTACTTC
NA	TRBV4-2	TRBJ2-7	TRBD2	CASSQEGLAGYYEQYF	TGTGCCAGCAGCCAAGAGGGCCTAGCGGGATACTACGAGCAGTACTTC
NA	TRBV30	TRBJ2-1	NA	CAFDWHYNEQFF	TGTGCCTTCGACTGGCACTACAATGAGCAGTTCTTC
NA	TRBV18	TRBJ1-1	NA	CASSPQEGSTEAFF	TGTGCCAGCTCACCGCAGGAGGGGAGCACTGAAGCTTTCTTT
NA	TRBV11-3	TRBJ2-2	TRBD1	CASSSTGGNYGELFF	TGTGCCAGCAGCTCCACAGGGGGGAATTACGGGGAGCTGTTTTTT
NA	TRBV28	TRBJ2-1	TRBD2	CASTPAGDEQFF	TGTGCCAGCACCCCAGCGGGAGACGAGCAGTTCTTC
NA	TRBV10-2	TRBJ1-2	TRBD1	CASSAGRQGGIDGYTF	TGCGCCAGCAGTGCTGGAAGACAGGGGGGTATTGATGGCTACACCTTC
NA	TRBV5-6	TRBJ2-7	NA	CASSTLGEQYF	TGTGCCAGCAGTACCCTCGGGGAGCAGTACTTC
NA	TRBV6-5	TRBJ2-7	NA	CASSRNGYEQYF	TGTGCCAGCAGCCGAAACGGCTACGAGCAGTACTTC
once	TRBV10-1	TRBJ2-1	TRBD2	CASSDQRELSYNEQFF	TGCGCCAGCAGTGATCAGCGGGAACTATCCTACAATGAGCAGTTCTTC
NA	TRBV12-5	TRBJ2-7	NA	CASGLGSQGYEQYF	TGTGCTAGTGGTTTGGGATCGCAGGGGTACGAGCAGTACTTC
NA	TRBV6-1	TRBJ2-7	TRBD1	CASSTRDSYTYEQYF	TGTGCCAGCAGTACCCGGGACAGCTACACCTACGAGCAGTACTTC
NA	TRBV11-2	TRBJ2-7	TRBD2	CASSPAGGSHEQYF	TGTGCCAGCAGCCCAGCGGGAGGCTCGCACGAGCAGTACTTC
NA	TRBV5-8	TRBJ2-1	NA	CASSFDSYNEQFF	TGTGCCAGCAGCTTCGACAGCTACAATGAGCAGTTCTTC
NA	TRBV6-4	TRBJ1-2	NA	CASSDSGKKGYTF	TGTGCCAGCAGTGACTCCGGGAAGAAAGGCTACACCTTC
NA	TRBV5-1	TRBJ1-4	NA	CASSLAGTEKLFF	TGCGCCAGCAGCTTGGCCGGGACAGAAAAACTGTTTTTT
NA	TRBV2	TRBJ2-1	TRBD2	CASSVGREINEQFF	TGTGCCAGCAGTGTGGGGCGGGAGATCAATGAGCAGTTCTTC
NA	TRBV7-8	TRBJ2-7	TRBD2	CASSILAGETYEQYF	TGTGCCAGCTCGATCCTAGCGGGGGAAACCTACGAGCAGTACTTC
NA	TRBV6-1	TRBJ2-1	NA	CASSSELINEQFF	TGTGCCAGCAGTTCGGAGCTTATCAATGAGCAGTTCTTC